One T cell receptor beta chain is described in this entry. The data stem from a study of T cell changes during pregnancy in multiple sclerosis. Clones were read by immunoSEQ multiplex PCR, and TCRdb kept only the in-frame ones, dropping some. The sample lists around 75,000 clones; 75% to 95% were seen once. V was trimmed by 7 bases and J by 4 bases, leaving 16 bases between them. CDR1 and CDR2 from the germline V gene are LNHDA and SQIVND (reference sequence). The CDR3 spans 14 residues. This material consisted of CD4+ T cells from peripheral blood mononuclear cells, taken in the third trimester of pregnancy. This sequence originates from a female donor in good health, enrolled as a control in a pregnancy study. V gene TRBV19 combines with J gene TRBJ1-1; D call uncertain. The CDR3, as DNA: TGTGCCAGTACCTTAGGACTTTATCCCACTGAAGCTTTCTTT. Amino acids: CASTLGLYPTEAFF.